One and the same sample provided the 29 T cell receptor beta chains below, sequenced in a study of CD8+ T cells in alopecia areata. As for treatment: oral pan-JAK inhibitor, 5-10 mg twice daily. It was cDNA, reverse transcribed from extracted RNA, that served as the sequencing template. Measured with immunoSEQ multiplex PCR; TCRdb has only the in-frame clones, and not every one. The sample shows 190,000 or so clones, roughly three fifths of them seen only once. This specimen was CD8+ T cells sorted from blood, taken at week 24, from a patient treated with tofacitinib. The receptors originated from a human donor with alopecia areata.

The chain combines TRBV6-6 with TRBJ1-5; D unclear. From germline, CDR1 is MNHNY and CDR2 SVGAGI (reference sequence). The CDR3 has 13 residues. With 5 bases removed from V and 0 bases from J, the gap between germline ends came to 5 bases. This CDR3 is CASSLNSNQPQHF. The CDR3 nucleotides are TGTGCCAGCAGTCTTAATAGCAATCAGCCCCAGCATTTT.

The chain carries TRBV13 and TRBJ1-1; D ambiguous. With 8 bases removed from V and 5 bases from J, the gap between germline ends came to 9 bases. Germline values: CDR1 PRHDT, CDR2 FYEKMQ (reference sequence). There are 11 residues in the CDR3. The CDR3 here is CASHGDTEAFF. Written as DNA, the CDR3 is TGTGCCAGCCATGGTGATACTGAAGCTTTCTTT.

V gene TRBV19 combines with J gene TRBJ1-2, with a possible D match to TRBD1 (6 bases). Germline lookup yields CDR1 LNHDA and CDR2 SQIVND (reference sequence). The length of the CDR3 is 12 residues. The V gene lost 3 bases and the J gene lost 13 bases, with 15 bases spanning the gap. This CDR3 is CASSIEGDAATF. CDR3 nucleotide sequence: TGTGCCAGTAGTATCGAGGGGGATGCGGCCACCTTC. Filled out from reference TRBV19 and TRBJ1-2, the complete variable domain reads DGGITQSPKYLFRKEGQNVTLSCEQNLNHDAMYWYRQDPGQGLRLIYYSQIVNDFQKGDIAEGYSVSREKKESFPLTVTSAQKNPTAFYLCASSIEGDAATFGSGTRLTVV.

This clone came up once. The gene calls are TRBV15 and TRBJ1-1; possibly TRBD1 for D (6 bases). Germline lookup yields CDR1 LNHNV and CDR2 YYDKDF (reference sequence). V was pared by 5 bases and J by 6 bases, with 16 bases between. CDR3 length equals 14 residues. The CDR3 here is CATSGPTGLPEAFF. In nucleotides, the CDR3 is TGTGCCACCAGCGGACCCACAGGGTTGCCTGAAGCTTTCTTT.

This chain links TRBV5-6 with TRBJ2-3; D is unresolved. CDR1 and CDR2 from the germline V gene are SGHDT and YYEEEE. The germline V and J ends were trimmed by 2 bases and 13 bases, with 14 bases remaining between them. CDR3 length equals 12 residues. CDR3 nucleotide sequence: TGTGCCAGCAGCTTTTGGACCCGCGAGGAGTATTTT. Protein: CASSFWTREEYF.

Here the CDR3 DNA reads TGTGCCAGCAGGGGAAATCCCTATGGCTACACCTTC. Amino acids: CASRGNPYGYTF. The chain is built from TRBV27 and TRBJ1-2; no clear D. The CDR3 sequence is 12 residues long. Germline V gives CDR1 MNHEY, CDR2 SMNVEV (reference sequence). The ends were cut back, 6 bases at V and 4 bases at J, with 9 bases in the middle.

V usage is TRBV6-5 and J usage is TRBJ1-1; D is perhaps TRBD1 (6 bases). V gave up 1 base and J gave up 11 bases, with 23 bases separating them. The V gene's germline CDR1 is MNHEY and CDR2 SVGAGI. This CDR3 contains 16 residues. The CDR3 nucleotides read TGTGCCAGCAGTTACTATTGGGGCAGGGGACCCAATCGGGCTTTCTTT. Translating gives CASSYYWGRGPNRAFF.

The sample holds a few counts of this clone. The V and J genes are TRBV29-1 and TRBJ2-6; 7 bases match TRBD1. CDR3 length: 18 amino acids. CDR1 and CDR2 from the germline V gene are SQVTM and ANQGSEA. The J segment lost 0 bases and the V segment lost 3 bases, leaving 11 bases of the junction unmatched. The CDR3 is CSVEWGRQGPSGANVLTF. CDR3 coding DNA: TGCAGCGTTGAGTGGGGCCGACAGGGCCCCTCTGGGGCCAACGTCCTGACTTTC. Supplemented by reference TRBV29-1 and TRBJ2-6, the full variable domain reads SAVISQKPSRDICQRGTSLTIQCQVDSQVTMMFWYRQQPGQSLTLIATANQGSEATYESGFVIDKFPISRPNLTFSTLTVSNMSPEDSSIYLCSVEWGRQGPSGANVLTFGAGSRLTVL.

V gene TRBV5-6 combines with J gene TRBJ1-5, with 7 nucleotides matching TRBD1. The CDR3 sequence is 15 residues long. Trimming removed 3 bases from V and 4 bases from J; junction bases left unmatched: 7. CDR1 SGHDT and CDR2 YYEEEE come from the germline V gene. The CDR3 loop is CASSWGTEVNQPQHF. As DNA, the CDR3 is TGTGCCAGCAGCTGGGGGACAGAAGTTAATCAGCCCCAGCATTTT. Looking up the rest from reference TRBV5-6 and TRBJ1-5 gives the full variable domain: DAGVTQSPTHLIKTRGQQVTLRCSPKSGHDTVSWYQQALGQGPQFIFQYYEEEERQRGNFPDRFSGHQFPNYSSELNVNALLLGDSALYLCASSWGTEVNQPQHFGDGTRLSIL.

There are a few counts of this clone. The V and J genes are TRBV29-1 and TRBJ1-4; D is unresolved. This CDR3 contains 11 residues. Germline loops: CDR1 SQVTM, CDR2 ANQGSEA. V shed 3 bases and J shed 7 bases, with 6 bases lying between them. The CDR3 nucleotides read TGCAGCGTTGATTATGTTGAAAAACTGTTTTTT. The encoded protein is CSVDYVEKLFF.

CDR3 bases: TGTGCCTGTTGGGGACTGTCCGGGGAGCTGTTTTTT. Translating it yields CACWGLSGELFF. The V call is TRBV30, the J call TRBJ2-2; D is possibly TRBD2 (6 bases). Germline-derived CDR1 and CDR2 are GTSNPN and SVGIG (reference sequence). The V end lost 6 bases, the J end lost 6 bases, and 11 bases lay between the germline ends. The CDR3 covers 12 residues.

The genes are TRBV30 and TRBJ2-2; D is unresolved. The CDR3 consists of 15 residues. V was pared by 3 bases and J by 1 base, with 12 bases between. Germline CDR1 and CDR2: GTSNPN and SVGIG (reference sequence). CDR3 protein: CAWRGWLMNTGELFF. Here the CDR3 DNA reads TGTGCCTGGAGAGGATGGTTAATGAACACCGGGGAGCTGTTTTTT.

The chain employs TRBV6-5 and TRBJ1-2, with 8 bases matching TRBD1. The CDR3 has 15 residues. The germline V gene has CDR1 MNHEY and CDR2 SVGAGI. Trimming at V came to 4 bases and at J to 3 bases, leaving 7 bases not matched to a gene. CDR3 residues: CASSSRDRTYYGYTF. The CDR3 DNA follows: TGTGCCAGCAGTTCGAGGGACAGGACCTACTATGGCTACACCTTC.

The chain is built from TRBV30 and TRBJ2-3; D might be TRBD1 or TRBD2, each matching 5 bases. V lost 5 bases, J lost 5 bases, and 8 bases lay in between. The CDR3 runs 11 residues. The germline V gene has CDR1 GTSNPN and CDR2 SVGIG (reference sequence). The chain's CDR3 is CAWGAGDTQYF. The DNA of the CDR3 is TGTGCCTGGGGGGCGGGAGATACGCAGTATTTT.

The chain carries TRBV25-1 and TRBJ2-1; TRBD1 is a possible D gene (8 bases). CDR1 is MGHDK, CDR2 SYGVNS, per germline. CDR3 length: 12 amino acids. V lost 7 bases to trimming and J lost 12 bases, with 16 bases between them. CDR3 bases: TGTGCCAGCACGACCACAGGGGGGGGGCAGTTCTTC. Translated, it gives CASTTTGGGQFF. Based on the CDR3 plus reference TRBV25-1 and TRBJ2-1, the full variable domain is EADIYQTPRYLVIGTGKKITLECSQTMGHDKMYWYQQDPGMELHLIHYSYGVNSTEKGDLSSESTVSRIRTEHFPLTLESARPSHTSQYLCASTTTGGGQFFGPGTRLTVL.

This clone occurred a few times. The chain joins TRBV11-2 to TRBJ1-5, with D hard to call. The V end was cut by 0 bases, the J end by 0 bases, with 6 bases between. CDR3 length: 15 amino acids. CDR1 is SGHAT, CDR2 FQNNGV, per germline. This CDR3 reads CASSLEGNSNQPQHF. CDR3 sequence (DNA): TGTGCCAGCAGCTTAGAAGGTAATAGCAATCAGCCCCAGCATTTT. The full variable domain, its missing parts supplied by reference TRBV11-2 and TRBJ1-5, is EAGVAQSPRYKIIEKRQSVAFWCNPISGHATLYWYQQILGQGPKLLIQFQNNGVVDDSQLPKDRFSAERLKGVDSTLKIQPAKLEDSAVYLCASSLEGNSNQPQHFGDGTRLSIL.

In DNA form, the CDR3 reads TGCGCCAGCAGTACTGAGTCGGGGAGCTCCTACAATGAGCAGTTCTTC. This codes for CASSTESGSSYNEQFF. V and J are TRBV5-1 and TRBJ2-1; D possibly corresponds to TRBD2 (5 bases). CDR1 is SGHRS, CDR2 YFSETQ, per germline. The CDR3 has 16 amino acids. Trimming took 5 bases from V and 0 from J, leaving 15 bases between them.

The CDR3 loop reads CATSSRRRQETQYF. In nucleotides, the CDR3 is TGTGCCACCAGCAGCAGGCGGAGGCAAGAGACCCAGTACTTC. The chain uses TRBV15 and TRBJ2-5; a possible D gene is TRBD2 (5 bases). From germline, CDR1 is LNHNV and CDR2 YYDKDF (reference sequence). CDR3 length: 14 amino acids. Trimming took off 3 bases at V and 2 bases at J, with 10 bases between the two ends.

This clone was recorded a few times. This chain links TRBV7-9 with TRBJ2-6; D is possibly TRBD2 (6 bases). Germline V gene lookup returns CDR1 SEHNR and CDR2 FQNEAQ (reference sequence). CDR3 size: 16 residues. V shed 6 bases and J shed 4 bases, with 16 bases lying between them. CDR3 in amino acids: CASRAPWDSGANVLTF. As DNA, the CDR3 is TGTGCCAGCAGGGCGCCGTGGGACTCCGGGGCCAACGTCCTGACTTTC. The variable domain in full, completed from reference TRBV7-9 and TRBJ2-6, reads DTGVSQNPRHKITKRGQNVTFRCDPISEHNRLYWYRQTLGQGPEFLTYFQNEAQLEKSRLLSDRFSAERPKGSFSTLEIQRTEQGDSAMYLCASRAPWDSGANVLTFGAGSRLTVL.

The V gene is TRBV13, the J gene TRBJ2-5; no reliable D call. Germline CDR1 reads PRHDT; CDR2 reads FYEKMQ (reference sequence). The V end lost 5 bases, the J end lost 7 bases, and 17 bases lay between the germline ends. This CDR3 comprises 14 residues. The CDR3 DNA reads as TGTGCCAGCAGCCTACCCAGTGACCTGGGGACCCAGTACTTC. It is translated as CASSLPSDLGTQYF.

This clone is a singleton in its sample. The genes are TRBV6-5 and TRBJ2-1; maybe TRBD2 (5 bases). Trimming took off 7 bases at V and 8 bases at J, with 18 bases between the two ends. The CDR3 contains 14 residues. Germline lookup yields CDR1 MNHEY and CDR2 SVGAGI. DNA of the CDR3: TGTGCCAGCATTCAAATGGGTGCGCGGGATGAGCAGTTCTTC. Protein sequence: CASIQMGARDEQFF.

In this sample, this clone turned up a few times. The chain joins TRBV6-5 to TRBJ1-4; 7 nucleotides agree with TRBD1. There are 14 residues in the CDR3. V trimming: 9 bases; J trimming: 3 bases; junction bases outside the gene matches: 7. Germline values: CDR1 MNHEY, CDR2 SVGAGI. The CDR3 spells CARREGAPNEKLFF. The CDR3 nucleotides are TGTGCCAGAAGGGAGGGGGCGCCTAATGAAAAACTGTTTTTT.

V and J are TRBV5-6 and TRBJ1-5, with TRBD1 as a possible D gene (5 bases). V dropped 2 bases and J dropped 6 bases, with 12 bases sitting between them. Germline V gene sequence: CDR1 SGHDT, CDR2 YYEEEE. This CDR3 has 14 residues. The CDR3 bases are TGTGCCAGCAGCTTTGGAGGGGTCGGTCAGCCCCAGCATTTT. Translation: CASSFGGVGQPQHF.

A few counts support this clone. The chain has TRBV29-1 and TRBJ2-5; 7 nucleotides align to TRBD1. The CDR3 runs to 17 residues. CDR1 and CDR2 from the germline V gene are SQVTM and ANQGSEA. Germline trimming cut 0 bases from V and 5 bases from J; bases unmatched to any gene: 15. The CDR3 region has the DNA TGCAGCGTTGAAGAGGTCAGGGACAGCGAAAAGCGGGAGACCCAGTACTTC. Its translation is CSVEEVRDSEKRETQYF.

This chain uses TRBV7-9 with TRBJ2-7; 10 bases are a match to TRBD2. The CDR3 has 16 residues. Germline values: CDR1 SEHNR, CDR2 FQNEAQ (reference sequence). J was trimmed by 4 bases and V by 0 bases; bases with no gene match: 6. In DNA, the CDR3 is TGTGCCAGCAGCTTAGCATCGGCTAGCGGGAGATACGAGCAGTACTTC. Amino acid sequence: CASSLASASGRYEQYF.

The chain joins TRBV13 to TRBJ1-6; D not certain. CDR1 PRHDT and CDR2 FYEKMQ come from the germline V gene (reference sequence). CDR3 size: 15 residues. Deletions cut 3 bases from V and 8 bases from J, with 14 bases between. Here the CDR3 DNA reads TGTGCCAGCAGCTTTTTCCCGGTTAGGGATTCACCCCTCCACTTT. It yields the protein CASSFFPVRDSPLHF. Variable domain in full (rest from reference TRBV13 and TRBJ1-6): AAGVIQSPRHLIKEKRETATLKCYPIPRHDTVYWYQQGPGQDPQFLISFYEKMQSDKGSIPDRFSAQQFSDYHSELNMSSLELGDSALYFCASSFFPVRDSPLHFGNGTRLTVT.

The rearrangement uses TRBV7-9 and TRBJ2-1; TRBD1 might be the D (6 bases). V lost 5 bases to trimming and J lost 0 bases, with 11 bases between them. The CDR3 loop spans 15 amino acids. Germline V gene sequence: CDR1 SEHNR, CDR2 FQNEAQ (reference sequence). The CDR3 region is CASSPTGNSYNEQFF. For the CDR3, the DNA is TGTGCCAGCAGCCCTACAGGGAACTCCTACAATGAGCAGTTCTTC.

This clone was observed a single time. CDR3 bases: TGTGCCAGCAGAACGTTGACCGGGGAGCTGTTTTTT. Its translation: CASRTLTGELFF. The chain recombines TRBV5-6 with TRBJ2-2; D gene uncertain. CDR1 and CDR2 from the germline V gene are SGHDT and YYEEEE. The CDR3 is 12 amino acids. Trimming removed 5 bases from V and 5 bases from J, with 7 bases in between. Based on the CDR3 plus reference TRBV5-6 and TRBJ2-2, the full variable domain is DAGVTQSPTHLIKTRGQQVTLRCSPKSGHDTVSWYQQALGQGPQFIFQYYEEEERQRGNFPDRFSGHQFPNYSSELNVNALLLGDSALYLCASRTLTGELFFGEGSRLTVL.

This clone was counted a few times. The J gene is TRBJ2-7, the V gene TRBV19; D perhaps matches TRBD2 (5 bases). The germline V gene has CDR1 LNHDA and CDR2 SQIVND (reference sequence). V was cut by 8 bases and J by 3 bases, with 11 bases left in between. The CDR3 is made up of 12 amino acids. The CDR3 region has the DNA TGTGCCAGTTCGACTGGGAGCTACGAGCAGTACTTC. Its translation is CASSTGSYEQYF.